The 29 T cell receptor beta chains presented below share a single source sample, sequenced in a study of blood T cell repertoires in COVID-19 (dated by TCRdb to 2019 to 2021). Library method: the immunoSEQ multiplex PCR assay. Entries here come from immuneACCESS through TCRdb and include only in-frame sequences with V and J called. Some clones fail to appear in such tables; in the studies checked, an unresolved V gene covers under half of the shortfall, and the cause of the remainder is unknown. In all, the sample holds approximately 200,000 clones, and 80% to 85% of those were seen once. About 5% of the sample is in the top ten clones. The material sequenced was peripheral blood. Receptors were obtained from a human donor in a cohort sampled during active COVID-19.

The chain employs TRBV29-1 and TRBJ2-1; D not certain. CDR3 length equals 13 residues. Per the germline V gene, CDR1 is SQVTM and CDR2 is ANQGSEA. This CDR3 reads CTCSSTGNNEQFF. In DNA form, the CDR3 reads TGCACCTGCAGCAGTACGGGTAACAATGAGCAGTTCTTC.

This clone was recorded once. The CDR3 DNA follows: TGTGCCAGCAGTTTAACCTCGTGGCTAGCGGGGGGATATGAGCAGTTCTTC. It encodes CASSLTSWLAGGYEQFF. The J gene is TRBJ2-1, the V gene TRBV27, with 11 bases that match TRBD2. This CDR3 comprises 17 residues. V lost 2 bases, J lost 8 bases, and 11 bases stayed unmatched. Per germline, CDR1 MNHEY and CDR2 SMNVEV (reference sequence).

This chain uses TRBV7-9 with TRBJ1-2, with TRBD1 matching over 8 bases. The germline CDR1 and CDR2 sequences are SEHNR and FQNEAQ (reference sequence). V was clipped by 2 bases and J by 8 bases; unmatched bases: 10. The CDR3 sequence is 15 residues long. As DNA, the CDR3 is TGTGCCAGCAGCTTAAGCTCGGACAGGGAGAACGGCTACACCTTC. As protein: CASSLSSDRENGYTF.

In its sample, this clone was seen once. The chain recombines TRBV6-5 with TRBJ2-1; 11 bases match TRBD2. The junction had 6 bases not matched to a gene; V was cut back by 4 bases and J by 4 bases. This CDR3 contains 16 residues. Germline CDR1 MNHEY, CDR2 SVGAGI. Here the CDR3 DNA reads TGTGCCAGCAGTTCCCCTAGCGGGAGGACATACAATGAGCAGTTCTTC. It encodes CASSSPSGRTYNEQFF.

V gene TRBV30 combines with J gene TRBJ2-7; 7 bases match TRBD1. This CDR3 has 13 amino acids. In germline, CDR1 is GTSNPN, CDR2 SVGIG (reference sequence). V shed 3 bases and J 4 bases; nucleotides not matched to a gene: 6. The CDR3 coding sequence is TGTGCCTGGAGGCACAGGGGATTGTACGAGCAGTACTTC. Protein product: CAWRHRGLYEQYF.

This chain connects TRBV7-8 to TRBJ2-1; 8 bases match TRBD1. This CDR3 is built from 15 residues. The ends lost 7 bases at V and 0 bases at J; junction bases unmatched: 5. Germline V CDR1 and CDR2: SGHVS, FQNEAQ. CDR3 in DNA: TGTGCCAGCACCCATGACAGGGGCTCCTACAATGAGCAGTTCTTC. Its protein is CASTHDRGSYNEQFF. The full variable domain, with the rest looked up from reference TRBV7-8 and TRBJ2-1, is GAGVSQSPRYKVAKRGQDVALRCDPISGHVSLFWYQQALGQGPEFLTYFQNEAQLDKSGLPSDRFFAERPEGSVSTLKIQRTQQEDSAVYLCASTHDRGSYNEQFFGPGTRLTVL.

The DNA for the CDR3 is TGTGCCAGCAGTGACAGGGGAGGGACCTACGAGCAGTACTTC. Encoded protein: CASSDRGGTYEQYF. The V gene is TRBV27, the J gene TRBJ2-7, with D maybe TRBD1 (8 bases). Germline CDR1 and CDR2: MNHEY and SMNVEV (reference sequence). The CDR3 consists of 14 residues. Trimming took 5 bases from V and 2 from J, leaving 13 bases between them.

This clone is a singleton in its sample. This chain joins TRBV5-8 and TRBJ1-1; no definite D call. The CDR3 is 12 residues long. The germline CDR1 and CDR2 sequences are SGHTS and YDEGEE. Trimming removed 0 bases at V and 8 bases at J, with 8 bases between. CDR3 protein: CASSLVRYEAFF. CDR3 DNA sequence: TGTGCCAGCAGCTTGGTCCGCTACGAAGCTTTCTTT.

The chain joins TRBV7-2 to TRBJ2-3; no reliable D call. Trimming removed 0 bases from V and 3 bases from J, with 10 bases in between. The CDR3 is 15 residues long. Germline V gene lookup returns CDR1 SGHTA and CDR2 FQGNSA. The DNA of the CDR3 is TGTGCCAGCAGCTTAGCGCGCACGGGTACAGATACGCAGTATTTT. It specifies CASSLARTGTDTQYF.

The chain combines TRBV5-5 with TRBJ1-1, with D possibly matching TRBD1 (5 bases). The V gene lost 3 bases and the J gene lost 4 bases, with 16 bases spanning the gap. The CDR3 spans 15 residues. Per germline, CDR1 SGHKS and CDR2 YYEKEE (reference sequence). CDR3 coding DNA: TGTGCCAGCAGCTCGCAGGGAGGGTCGGCCACTGAAGCTTTCTTT. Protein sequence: CASSSQGGSATEAFF.

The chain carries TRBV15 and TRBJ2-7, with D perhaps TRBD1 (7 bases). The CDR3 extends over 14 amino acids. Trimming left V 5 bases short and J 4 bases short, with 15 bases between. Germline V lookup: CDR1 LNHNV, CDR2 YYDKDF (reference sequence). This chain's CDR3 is CATSWRGRGYEQYF. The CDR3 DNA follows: TGTGCCACCAGCTGGAGGGGGCGCGGATACGAGCAGTACTTC.

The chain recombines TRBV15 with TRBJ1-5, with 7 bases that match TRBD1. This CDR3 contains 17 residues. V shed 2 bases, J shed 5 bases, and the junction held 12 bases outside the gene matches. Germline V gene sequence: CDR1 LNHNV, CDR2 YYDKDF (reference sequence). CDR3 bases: TGTGCCACCAGCAGAACACAGGGGAGGTGGGGGTATCAGCCCCAGCATTTT. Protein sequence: CATSRTQGRWGYQPQHF.

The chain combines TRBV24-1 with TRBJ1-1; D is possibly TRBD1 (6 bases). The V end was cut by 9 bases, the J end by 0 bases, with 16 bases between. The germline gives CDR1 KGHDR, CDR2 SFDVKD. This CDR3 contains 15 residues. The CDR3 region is CATSPGHAMNTEAFF. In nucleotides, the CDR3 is TGTGCCACCTCCCCGGGACACGCCATGAACACTGAAGCTTTCTTT.

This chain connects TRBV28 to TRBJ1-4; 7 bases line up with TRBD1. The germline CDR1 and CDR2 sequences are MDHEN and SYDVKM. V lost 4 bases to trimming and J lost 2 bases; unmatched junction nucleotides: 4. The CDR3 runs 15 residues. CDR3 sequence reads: CASSSQGGTNEKLFF. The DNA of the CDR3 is TGTGCCAGCAGTTCGCAGGGGGGTACTAATGAAAAACTGTTTTTT. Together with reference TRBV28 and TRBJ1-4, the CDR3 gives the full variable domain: DVKVTQSSRYLVKRTGEKVFLECVQDMDHENMFWYRQDPGLGLRLIYFSYDVKMKEKGDIPEGYSVSREKKERFSLILESASTNQTSMYLCASSSQGGTNEKLFFGSGTQLSVL.

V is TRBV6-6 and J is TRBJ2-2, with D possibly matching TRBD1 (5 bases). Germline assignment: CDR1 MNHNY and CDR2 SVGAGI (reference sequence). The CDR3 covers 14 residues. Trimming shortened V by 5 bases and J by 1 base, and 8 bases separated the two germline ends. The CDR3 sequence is CASSPGQNTGELFF. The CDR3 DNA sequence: TGTGCCAGCAGTCCCGGACAGAACACCGGGGAGCTGTTTTTT.

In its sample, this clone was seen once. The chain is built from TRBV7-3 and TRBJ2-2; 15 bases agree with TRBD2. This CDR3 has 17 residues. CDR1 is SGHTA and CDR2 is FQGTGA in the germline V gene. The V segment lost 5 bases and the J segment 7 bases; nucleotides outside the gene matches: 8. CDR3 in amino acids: CASSLGTSGRSGGELFF. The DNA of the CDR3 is TGTGCCAGCAGCCTGGGGACTAGCGGGAGGAGCGGCGGGGAGCTGTTTTTT.

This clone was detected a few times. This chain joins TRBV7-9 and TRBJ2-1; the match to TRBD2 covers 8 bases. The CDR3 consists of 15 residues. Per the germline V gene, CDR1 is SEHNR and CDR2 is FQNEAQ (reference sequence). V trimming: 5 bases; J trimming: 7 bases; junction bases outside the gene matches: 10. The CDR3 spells CASSTERGYINEQFF. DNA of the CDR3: TGTGCCAGCAGCACAGAGCGGGGGTACATTAATGAGCAGTTCTTC.

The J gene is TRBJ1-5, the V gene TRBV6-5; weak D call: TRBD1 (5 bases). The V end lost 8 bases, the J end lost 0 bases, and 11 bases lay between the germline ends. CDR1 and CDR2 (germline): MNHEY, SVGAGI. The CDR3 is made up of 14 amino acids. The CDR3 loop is CASRTRVSNQPQHF. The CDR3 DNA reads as TGTGCCAGCCGGACCAGGGTTAGCAATCAGCCCCAGCATTTT.

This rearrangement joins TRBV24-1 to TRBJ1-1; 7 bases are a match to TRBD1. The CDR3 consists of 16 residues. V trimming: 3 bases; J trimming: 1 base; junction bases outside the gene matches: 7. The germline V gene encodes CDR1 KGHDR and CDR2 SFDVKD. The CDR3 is CATSDDTGVGNTEAFF. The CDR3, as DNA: TGTGCCACCAGTGATGATACAGGGGTGGGGAACACTGAAGCTTTCTTT.

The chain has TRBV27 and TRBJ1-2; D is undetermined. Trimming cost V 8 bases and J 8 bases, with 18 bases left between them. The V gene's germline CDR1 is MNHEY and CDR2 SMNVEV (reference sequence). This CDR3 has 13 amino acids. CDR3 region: CASSAGDRGGYTF. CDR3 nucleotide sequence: TGTGCCAGCTCCGCCGGAGATCGTGGAGGCTACACCTTC.

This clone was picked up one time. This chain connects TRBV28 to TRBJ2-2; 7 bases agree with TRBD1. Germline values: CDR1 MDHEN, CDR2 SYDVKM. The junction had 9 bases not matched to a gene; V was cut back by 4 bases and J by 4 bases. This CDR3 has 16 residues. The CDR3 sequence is CASSWNRGWGTGELFF. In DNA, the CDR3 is TGTGCCAGCAGTTGGAACAGGGGATGGGGCACCGGGGAGCTGTTTTTT.

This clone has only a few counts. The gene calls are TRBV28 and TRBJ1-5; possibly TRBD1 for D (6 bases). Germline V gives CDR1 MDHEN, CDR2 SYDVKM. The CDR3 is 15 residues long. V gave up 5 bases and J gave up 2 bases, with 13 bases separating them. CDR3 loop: CASSDGKGGNQPQHF. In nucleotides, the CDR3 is TGTGCCAGCAGTGATGGCAAGGGGGGCAATCAGCCCCAGCATTTT.

This CDR3 is CASSKPVDFPRETNEKLFF. Here the CDR3 DNA reads TGTGCCAGCAGCAAGCCGGTCGACTTCCCGCGAGAGACTAATGAAAAACTGTTTTTT. The genes are TRBV5-6 and TRBJ1-4; no firm D call. There are 19 residues in the CDR3. V gave up 4 bases and J gave up 2 bases, with 24 bases separating them. Germline CDR1 reads SGHDT; CDR2 reads YYEEEE.

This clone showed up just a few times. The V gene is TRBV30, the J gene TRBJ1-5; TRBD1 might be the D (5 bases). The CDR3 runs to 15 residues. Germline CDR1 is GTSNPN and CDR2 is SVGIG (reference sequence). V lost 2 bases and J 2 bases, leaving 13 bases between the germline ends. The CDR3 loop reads CAWSSGIGGNQPQHF. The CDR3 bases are TGTGCCTGGAGTTCAGGGATTGGGGGCAATCAGCCCCAGCATTTT.

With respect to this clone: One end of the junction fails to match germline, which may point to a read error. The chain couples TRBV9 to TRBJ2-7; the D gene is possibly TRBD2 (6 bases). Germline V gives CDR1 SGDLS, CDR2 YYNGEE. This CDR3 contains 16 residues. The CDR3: CASSPLPGPGLTSIDF. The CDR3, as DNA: TGTGCCAGCAGCCCCCTACCGGGTCCGGGACTTACGAGCATCGACTTC.

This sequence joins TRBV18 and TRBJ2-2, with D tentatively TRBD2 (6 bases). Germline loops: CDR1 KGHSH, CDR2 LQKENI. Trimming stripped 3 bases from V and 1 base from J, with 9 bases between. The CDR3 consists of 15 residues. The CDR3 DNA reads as TGTGCCAGCTCACCGGCGGGAAGGAACACCGGGGAGCTGTTTTTT. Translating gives CASSPAGRNTGELFF.

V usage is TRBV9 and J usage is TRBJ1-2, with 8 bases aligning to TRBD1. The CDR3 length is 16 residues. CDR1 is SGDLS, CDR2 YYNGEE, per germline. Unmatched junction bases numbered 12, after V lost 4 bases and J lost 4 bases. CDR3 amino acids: CASSPYETGATYGYTF. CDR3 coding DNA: TGTGCCAGCAGCCCATACGAGACAGGGGCGACCTATGGCTACACCTTC.

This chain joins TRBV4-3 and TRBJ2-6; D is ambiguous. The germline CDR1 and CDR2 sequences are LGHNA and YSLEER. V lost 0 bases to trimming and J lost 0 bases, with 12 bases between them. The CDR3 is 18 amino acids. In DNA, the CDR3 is TGCGCCAGCAGCCAAGATGTGGAGCGATTCTCTGGGGCCAACGTCCTGACTTTC. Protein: CASSQDVERFSGANVLTF.

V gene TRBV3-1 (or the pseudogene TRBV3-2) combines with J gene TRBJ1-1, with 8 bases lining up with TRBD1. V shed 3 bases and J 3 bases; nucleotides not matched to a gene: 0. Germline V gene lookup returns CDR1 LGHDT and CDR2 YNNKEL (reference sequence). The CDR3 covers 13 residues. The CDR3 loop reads CASSQTGDTEAFF. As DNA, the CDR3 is TGTGCCAGCAGCCAGACAGGGGACACTGAAGCTTTCTTT.